The 6 T cell receptor beta chains below all came from one sample that was sequenced in a study of shared clonotypes between healthy human individuals. In the naive CD8 group, cells lacked CD45RO and were positively selected for CCR7, so terminally differentiated effector memory CD45RA+ cells were left out. Clones were sequenced by immunoSEQ multiplex PCR, and TCRdb holds only the in-frame ones, with some missing. Of hundreds of thousands of clones listed, around 96% are singletons. The sequencing input was naive CD8+ T cells sorted from blood. All receptors come from a woman in her 30s in good health.

The CDR3, as DNA: TGTGCCAGCAGTTCCAGGATCCACGAGCAGTACTTC. It is translated as CASSSRIHEQYF. The chain links TRBV13 to TRBJ2-7; no firm D call. Per the germline V gene, CDR1 is PRHDT and CDR2 is FYEKMQ (reference sequence). Trimming pared 6 bases from V and 5 bases from J, leaving 11 bases between. CDR3 length: 12 amino acids.

This chain uses TRBV27 with TRBJ1-2; tentatively, D is TRBD1 (6 bases). Per germline, CDR1 MNHEY and CDR2 SMNVEV (reference sequence). This CDR3 comprises 13 residues. Between the trimmed V and J ends, which lost 6 bases and 4 bases, there was a span of 12 bases. The CDR3 sequence: CASSLTGIYGYTF. In nucleotides, the CDR3 is TGTGCCAGCAGCTTAACAGGGATCTATGGCTACACCTTC.

The chain links TRBV25-1 to TRBJ2-3; 7 bases are a match to TRBD1. Germline CDR1 MGHDK, CDR2 SYGVNS. Trimming removed 4 bases from V and 4 bases from J; junction bases left unmatched: 2. CDR3 length: 13 amino acids. The CDR3 nucleotides are TGTGCCAGCAGTGCTACAGGGGCAGATACGCAGTATTTT. This gives the protein CASSATGADTQYF.

V is TRBV4-1 and J is TRBJ2-3; D is undetermined. Germline loops: CDR1 MGHRA, CDR2 YSYEKL. The ends were cut back, 4 bases at V and 4 bases at J, with 12 bases in the middle. The CDR3 runs 14 residues. The CDR3 bases are TGCGCCAGCAGCCCAGTAGTTGGGCCAGATACGCAGTATTTT. This encodes CASSPVVGPDTQYF.

This sequence joins TRBV28 and TRBJ1-4; 7 nucleotides match TRBD1. Looked up from germline, CDR1 is MDHEN and CDR2 is SYDVKM. This CDR3 contains 15 residues. J lost 6 bases, V lost 5 bases, and 9 bases had no gene match. This chain's CDR3 is CASSRDSYIDEKLFF. The CDR3 bases are TGTGCCAGCAGTCGGGACAGTTATATCGATGAAAAACTGTTTTTT.

The V and J genes are TRBV18 and TRBJ2-4, with D possibly matching TRBD2 (6 bases). Trimming stripped 0 bases from V and 8 bases from J, with 8 bases between. The germline V gene encodes CDR1 KGHSH and CDR2 LQKENI. This CDR3 comprises 13 residues. CDR3 DNA sequence: TGTGCCAGCTCACCACCGGAGGGTTACATTCAGTACTTC. Amino acid sequence: CASSPPEGYIQYF. The complete variable domain, with remaining parts taken from reference TRBV18 and TRBJ2-4, reads NAGVMQNPRHLVRRRGQEARLRCSPMKGHSHVYWYRQLPEEGLKFMVYLQKENIIDESGMPKERFSAEFPKEGPSILRIQQVVRGDSAAYFCASSPPEGYIQYFGAGTRLSVL.